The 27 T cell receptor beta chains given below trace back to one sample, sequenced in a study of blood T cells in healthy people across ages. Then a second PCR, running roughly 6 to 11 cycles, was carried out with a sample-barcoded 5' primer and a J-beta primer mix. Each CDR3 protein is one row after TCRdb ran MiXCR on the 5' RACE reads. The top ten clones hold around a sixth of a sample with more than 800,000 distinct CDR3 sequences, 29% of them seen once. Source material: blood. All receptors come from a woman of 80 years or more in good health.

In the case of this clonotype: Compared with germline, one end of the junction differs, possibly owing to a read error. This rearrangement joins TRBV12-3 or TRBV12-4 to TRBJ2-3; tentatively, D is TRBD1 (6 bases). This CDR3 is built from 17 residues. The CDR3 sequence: CASSLVGRGQRADAQYF. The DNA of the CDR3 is TGTGCCAGCAGTTTAGTAGGAAGAGGACAGAGAGCAGATGCGCAGTATTTT.

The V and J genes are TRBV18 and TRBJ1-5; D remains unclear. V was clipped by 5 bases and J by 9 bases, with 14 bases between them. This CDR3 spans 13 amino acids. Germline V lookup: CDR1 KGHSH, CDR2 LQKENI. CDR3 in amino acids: CASSSSDRRPQHF. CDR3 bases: TGTGCCAGCTCATCTAGCGACCGTAGGCCCCAGCATTTT.

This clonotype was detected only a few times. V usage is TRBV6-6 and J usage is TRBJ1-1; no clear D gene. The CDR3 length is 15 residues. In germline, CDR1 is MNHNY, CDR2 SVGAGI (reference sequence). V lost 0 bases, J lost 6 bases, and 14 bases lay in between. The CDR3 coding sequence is TGTGCCAGCAGTTACTCGATGTTGGGGTCTCCTGAAGCTTTCTTT. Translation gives CASSYSMLGSPEAFF.

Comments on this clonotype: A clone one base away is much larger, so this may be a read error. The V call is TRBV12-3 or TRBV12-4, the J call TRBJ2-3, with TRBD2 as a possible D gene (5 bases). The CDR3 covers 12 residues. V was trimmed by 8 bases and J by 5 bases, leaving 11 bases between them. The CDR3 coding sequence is TGTGCCAGCGGCCCAGAGGGAGATACGCAGTATTTT. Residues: CASGPEGDTQYF.

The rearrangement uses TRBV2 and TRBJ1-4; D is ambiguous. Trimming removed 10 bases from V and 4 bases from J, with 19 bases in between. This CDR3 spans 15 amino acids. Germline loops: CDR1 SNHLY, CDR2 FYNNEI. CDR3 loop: CANYGVFTGNEKLFF. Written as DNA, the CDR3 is TGTGCCAACTATGGCGTTTTTACGGGTAATGAAAAACTGTTTTTT. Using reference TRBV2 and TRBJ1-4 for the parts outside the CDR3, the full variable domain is EPEVTQTPSHQVTQMGQEVILRCVPISNHLYFYWYRQILGQKVEFLVSFYNNEISEKSEIFDDQFSVERPDGSNFTLKIRSTKLEDSAMYFCANYGVFTGNEKLFFGSGTQLSVL.

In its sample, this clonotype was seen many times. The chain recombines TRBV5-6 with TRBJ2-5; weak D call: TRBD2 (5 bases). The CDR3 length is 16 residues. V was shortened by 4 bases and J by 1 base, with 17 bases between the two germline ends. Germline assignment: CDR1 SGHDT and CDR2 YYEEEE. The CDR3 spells CASSPGMIAIQETQYF. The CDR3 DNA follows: TGTGCCAGCAGCCCGGGAATGATCGCGATCCAAGAGACCCAGTACTTC.

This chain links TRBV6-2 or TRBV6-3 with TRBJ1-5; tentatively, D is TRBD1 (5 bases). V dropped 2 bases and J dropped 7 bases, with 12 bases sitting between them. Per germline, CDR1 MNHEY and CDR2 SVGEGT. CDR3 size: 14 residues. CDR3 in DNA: TGTGCCAGCAGTTACAACCGACAGACCCAGCCCCAGCATTTT. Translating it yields CASSYNRQTQPQHF.

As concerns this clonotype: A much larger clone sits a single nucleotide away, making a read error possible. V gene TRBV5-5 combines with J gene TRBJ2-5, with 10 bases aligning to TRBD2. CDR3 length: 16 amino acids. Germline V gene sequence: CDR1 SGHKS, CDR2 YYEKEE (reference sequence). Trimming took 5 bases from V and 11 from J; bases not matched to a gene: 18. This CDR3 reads CASSYLAGASYNEQYF. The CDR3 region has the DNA TGTGCCAGCAGTTATCTAGCGGGGGCTTCCTACAATGAGCAGTACTTC.

DNA of the CDR3: TGTGCCAGCAGCTTAGGGTGGGAAGGGACAGGGCTTTATAATTCACCCCTCCACTTT. This gives the protein CASSLGWEGTGLYNSPLHF. V and J are TRBV7-2 and TRBJ1-6, with 9 bases identical to TRBD1. Per germline, CDR1 SGHTA and CDR2 FQGNSA. J lost 4 bases, V lost 1 base, and 11 bases had no gene match. The CDR3 is 19 amino acids.

The CDR3 nucleotides are TGTGCCAGCAGCCCTCAGAGTTTACAGGCGGGTGTCAATGAGCAGTTCTTC. Translated: CASSPQSLQAGVNEQFF. V is TRBV7-2 and J is TRBJ2-1, with D perhaps being TRBD1 or TRBD2 (5 bases each). The CDR3 is made up of 17 amino acids. Germline CDR1 is SGHTA and CDR2 is FQGNSA. V lost 5 bases, J lost 6 bases, and 23 bases lay in between. Based on the CDR3 plus reference TRBV7-2 and TRBJ2-1, the full variable domain is GAGVSQSPSNKVTEKGKDVELRCDPISGHTALYWYRQSLGQGLEFLIYFQGNSAPDKSGLPSDRFSAERTGGSVSTLTIQRTQQEDSAVYLCASSPQSLQAGVNEQFFGPGTRLTVL.

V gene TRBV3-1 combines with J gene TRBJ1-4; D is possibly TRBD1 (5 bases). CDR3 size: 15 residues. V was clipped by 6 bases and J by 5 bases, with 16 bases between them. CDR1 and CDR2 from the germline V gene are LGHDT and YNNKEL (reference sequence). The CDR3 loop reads CASSRSTASNEKLFF. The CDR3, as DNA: TGTGCCAGCAGTCGGTCGACAGCTTCAAATGAAAAACTGTTTTTT.

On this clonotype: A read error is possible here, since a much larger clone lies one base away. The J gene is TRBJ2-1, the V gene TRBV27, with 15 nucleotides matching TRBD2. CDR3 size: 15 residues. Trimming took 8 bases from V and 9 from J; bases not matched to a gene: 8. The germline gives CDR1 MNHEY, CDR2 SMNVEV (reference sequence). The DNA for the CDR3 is TGTGCCAGCGGCTTCGGACTAGCGGGGGGGACTGAGCAGTTCTTC. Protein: CASGFGLAGGTEQFF.

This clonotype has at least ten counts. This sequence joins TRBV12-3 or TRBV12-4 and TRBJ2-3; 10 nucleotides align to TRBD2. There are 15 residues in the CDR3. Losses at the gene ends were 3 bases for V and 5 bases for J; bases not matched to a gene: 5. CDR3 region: CASSFRAGGQDTQYF. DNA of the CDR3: TGTGCCAGCAGTTTTCGAGCGGGGGGGCAAGATACGCAGTATTTT.

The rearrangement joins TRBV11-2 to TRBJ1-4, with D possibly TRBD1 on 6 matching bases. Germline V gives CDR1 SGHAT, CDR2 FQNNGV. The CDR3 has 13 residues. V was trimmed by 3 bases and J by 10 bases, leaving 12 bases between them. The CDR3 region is CASSFVGGGKLFF. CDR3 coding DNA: TGTGCCAGCAGCTTTGTAGGGGGTGGAAAACTGTTTTTT.

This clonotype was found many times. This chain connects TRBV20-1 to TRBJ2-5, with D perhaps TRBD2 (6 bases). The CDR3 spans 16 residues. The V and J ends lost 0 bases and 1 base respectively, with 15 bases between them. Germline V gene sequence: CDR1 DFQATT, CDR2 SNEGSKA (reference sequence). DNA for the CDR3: TGCAGTGCTAGAGAGGTGGCGGGGCCGACCCAAGAGACCCAGTACTTC. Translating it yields CSAREVAGPTQETQYF.

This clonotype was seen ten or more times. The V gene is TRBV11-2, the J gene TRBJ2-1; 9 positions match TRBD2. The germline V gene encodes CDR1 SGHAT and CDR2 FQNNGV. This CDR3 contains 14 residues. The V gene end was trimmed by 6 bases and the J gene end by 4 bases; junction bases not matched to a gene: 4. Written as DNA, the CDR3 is TGTGCCAGCAGACTAGCGGGTGTTTACAATGAGCAGTTCTTC. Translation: CASRLAGVYNEQFF.

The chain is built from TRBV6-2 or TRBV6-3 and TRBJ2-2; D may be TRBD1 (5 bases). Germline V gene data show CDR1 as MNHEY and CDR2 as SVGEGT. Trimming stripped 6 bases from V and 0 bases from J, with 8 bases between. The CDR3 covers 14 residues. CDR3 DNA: TGTGCCAGCAGCGACAGTCCGAACACCGGGGAGCTGTTTTTT. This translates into CASSDSPNTGELFF.

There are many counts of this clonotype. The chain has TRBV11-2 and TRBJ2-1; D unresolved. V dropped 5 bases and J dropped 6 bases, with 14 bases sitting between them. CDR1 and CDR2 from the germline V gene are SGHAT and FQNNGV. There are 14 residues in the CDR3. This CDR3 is CASSGAEVANEQFF. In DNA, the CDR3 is TGTGCCAGCAGCGGAGCTGAGGTGGCCAATGAGCAGTTCTTC.

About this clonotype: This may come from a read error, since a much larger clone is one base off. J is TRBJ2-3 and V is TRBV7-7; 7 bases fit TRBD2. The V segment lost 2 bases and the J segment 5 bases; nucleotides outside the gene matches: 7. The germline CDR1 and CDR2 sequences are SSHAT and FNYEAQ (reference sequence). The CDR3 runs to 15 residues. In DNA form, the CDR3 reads TGTGCCAGCAGCTTAACCGGGGGGACGGGAGATACGCAGTATTTT. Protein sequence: CASSLTGGTGDTQYF.

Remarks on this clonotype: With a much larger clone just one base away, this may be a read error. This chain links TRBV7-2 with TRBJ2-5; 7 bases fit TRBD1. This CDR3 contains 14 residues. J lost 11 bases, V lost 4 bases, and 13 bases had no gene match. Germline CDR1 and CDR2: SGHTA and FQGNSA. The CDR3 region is CASSSGTDYNEQYF. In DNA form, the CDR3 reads TGTGCCAGCAGCTCCGGGACAGATTACAATGAGCAGTACTTC.

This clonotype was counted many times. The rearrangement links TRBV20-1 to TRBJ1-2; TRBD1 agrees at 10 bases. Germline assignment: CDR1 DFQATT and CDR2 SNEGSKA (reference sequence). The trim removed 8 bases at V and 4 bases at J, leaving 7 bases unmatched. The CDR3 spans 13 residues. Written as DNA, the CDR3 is TGCAGTATCCGGGACAGGGGTCCCTATGGCTACACCTTC. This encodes CSIRDRGPYGYTF.

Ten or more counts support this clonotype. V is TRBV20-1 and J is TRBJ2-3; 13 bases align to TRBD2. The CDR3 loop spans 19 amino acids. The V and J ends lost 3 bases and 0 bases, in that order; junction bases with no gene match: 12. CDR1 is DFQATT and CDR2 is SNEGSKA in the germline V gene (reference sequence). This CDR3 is CSARRLGLAGLGSTDTQYF. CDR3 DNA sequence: TGCAGTGCTAGGAGGTTGGGACTAGCGGGGTTAGGTAGCACAGATACGCAGTATTTT.

In DNA form, the CDR3 reads TGCAGCGTTGTCGTGGGGCGCGCCGGGGAGCTGTTTTTT. Translation: CSVVVGRAGELFF. This sequence joins TRBV29-1 and TRBJ2-2, with a weak D call TRBD1 (5 bases). V lost 4 bases, J lost 6 bases, and 12 bases lay in between. Looked up from germline, CDR1 is SQVTM and CDR2 is ANQGSEA. There are 13 residues in the CDR3.

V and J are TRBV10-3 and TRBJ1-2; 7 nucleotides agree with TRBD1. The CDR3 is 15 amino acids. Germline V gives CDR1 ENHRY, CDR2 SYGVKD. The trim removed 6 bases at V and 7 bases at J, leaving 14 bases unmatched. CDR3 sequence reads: CAISDRDSAKSGYTF. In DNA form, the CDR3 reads TGTGCCATCAGCGACCGGGACAGTGCGAAGAGTGGCTACACCTTC.

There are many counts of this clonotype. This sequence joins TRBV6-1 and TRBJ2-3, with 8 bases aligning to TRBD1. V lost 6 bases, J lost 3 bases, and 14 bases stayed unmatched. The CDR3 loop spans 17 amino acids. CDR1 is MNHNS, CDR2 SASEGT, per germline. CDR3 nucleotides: TGTGCCAGCAGCCAACGACAGGGGATAGCAAGGACAGATACGCAGTATTTT. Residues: CASSQRQGIARTDTQYF.

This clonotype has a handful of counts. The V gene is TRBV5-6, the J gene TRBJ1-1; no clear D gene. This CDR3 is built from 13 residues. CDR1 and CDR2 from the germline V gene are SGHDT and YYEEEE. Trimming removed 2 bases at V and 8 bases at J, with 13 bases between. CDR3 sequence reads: CASSFTRHNEAFF. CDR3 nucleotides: TGTGCCAGCAGCTTTACGAGACACAACGAAGCTTTCTTT.

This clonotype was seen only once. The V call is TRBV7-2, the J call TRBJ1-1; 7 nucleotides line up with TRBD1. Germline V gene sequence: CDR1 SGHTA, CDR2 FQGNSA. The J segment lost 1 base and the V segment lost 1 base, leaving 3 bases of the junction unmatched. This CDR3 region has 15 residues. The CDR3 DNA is TGTGCCAGCAGCTTAGATAGGACAGGGAACACTGAAGCTTTCTTT. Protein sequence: CASSLDRTGNTEAFF. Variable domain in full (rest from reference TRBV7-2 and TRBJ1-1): GAGVSQSPSNKVTEKGKDVELRCDPISGHTALYWYRQSLGQGLEFLIYFQGNSAPDKSGLPSDRFSAERTGGSVSTLTIQRTQQEDSAVYLCASSLDRTGNTEAFFGQGTRLTVV.